This TCR beta chain was profiled in a study of blood T cells in healthy people across ages. Study findings and constraints: With age, beta diversity per million T cells declined roughly linearly, significantly by about 37.

There are 11 residues in the CDR3. V shed 6 bases and J 7 bases; nucleotides not matched to a gene: 5. CDR1 and CDR2 (germline): SQVTM, ANQGSEA. Combining a sample-barcoded 5' primer with a J-beta primer mix, a second PCR ran for roughly 7 to 12 cycles. Every cDNA molecule carried a tag from a template-switch adaptor bearing 12 random nucleotides. TCRdb reanalysed the 5' RACE reads using MiXCR and keeps one entry per CDR3 protein. The sample shows about 1.6 million distinct CDR3 sequences, 34% of them seen only once. There are many counts of this clonotype. Its target is unknown. Each sample used at least 6.5 million PBMCs.

The material sequenced was blood. The chain couples TRBV29-1 to TRBJ1-2; 7 nucleotides line up with TRBD1. The receptor's source is a woman in her twenties or thirties in good health. The CDR3 DNA reads TGCAGCGTGAGGGGGCAGGCTGGCTACACCTTC. This gives the protein CSVRGQAGYTF. The variable domain in full, with the rest retrieved from reference TRBV29-1 and TRBJ1-2, is SAVISQKPSRDICQRGTSLTIQCQVDSQVTMMFWYRQQPGQSLTLIATANQGSEATYESGFVIDKFPISRPNLTFSTLTVSNMSPEDSSIYLCSVRGQAGYTFGSGTRLTVV.